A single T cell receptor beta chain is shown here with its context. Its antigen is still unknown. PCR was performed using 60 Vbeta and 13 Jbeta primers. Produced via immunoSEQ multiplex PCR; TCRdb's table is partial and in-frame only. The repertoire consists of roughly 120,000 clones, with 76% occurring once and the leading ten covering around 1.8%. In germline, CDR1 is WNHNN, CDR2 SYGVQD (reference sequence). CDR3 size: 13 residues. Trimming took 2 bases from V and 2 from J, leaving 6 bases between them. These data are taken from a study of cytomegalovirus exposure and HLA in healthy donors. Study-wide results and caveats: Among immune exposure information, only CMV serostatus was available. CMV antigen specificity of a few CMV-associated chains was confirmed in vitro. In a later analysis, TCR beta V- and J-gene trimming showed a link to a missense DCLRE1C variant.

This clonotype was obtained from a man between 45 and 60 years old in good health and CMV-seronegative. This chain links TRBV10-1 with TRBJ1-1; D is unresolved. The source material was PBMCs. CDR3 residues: CASSEQANTEAFF. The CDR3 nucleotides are TGCGCCAGCAGTGAGCAGGCCAACACTGAAGCTTTCTTT.